The T cell receptor beta chain described here comes from a study of T cell responses to AZD1222 COVID-19 vaccine. Study-wide results and caveats: Spike-specific TCR repertoires showed rising breadth and depth after two AZD1222 doses. Reports indicate that nearly half of spike-specific TCRs are directed at unmutated variant regions. Only after the peak T cell response were repertoires sampled. White British ancestry dominated among donors, who included more females, and clonal diversity was possibly underestimated.

Method: immunoSEQ multiplex PCR; TCRdb's copy keeps in-frame clones and lacks some. The sample carries some 120,000 clones, 91% recorded once. Trimming left V 6 bases short and J 11 bases short, with 23 bases between. The CDR3 totals 15 residues. Germline V CDR1 and CDR2: SGHAT, FQNNGV. Details on this clone: As yet, its antigen is unknown.

Sequenced material: peripheral blood, taken on day 0 of AZD1222 vaccination. The V gene is TRBV11-2, the J gene TRBJ1-5, with D uncertain. The source is an adult in good health. CDR3 in amino acids: CASRLNRPTGRSQHF. CDR3 in DNA: TGTGCCAGCAGGTTAAACAGACCCACCGGGAGATCCCAGCATTTT.